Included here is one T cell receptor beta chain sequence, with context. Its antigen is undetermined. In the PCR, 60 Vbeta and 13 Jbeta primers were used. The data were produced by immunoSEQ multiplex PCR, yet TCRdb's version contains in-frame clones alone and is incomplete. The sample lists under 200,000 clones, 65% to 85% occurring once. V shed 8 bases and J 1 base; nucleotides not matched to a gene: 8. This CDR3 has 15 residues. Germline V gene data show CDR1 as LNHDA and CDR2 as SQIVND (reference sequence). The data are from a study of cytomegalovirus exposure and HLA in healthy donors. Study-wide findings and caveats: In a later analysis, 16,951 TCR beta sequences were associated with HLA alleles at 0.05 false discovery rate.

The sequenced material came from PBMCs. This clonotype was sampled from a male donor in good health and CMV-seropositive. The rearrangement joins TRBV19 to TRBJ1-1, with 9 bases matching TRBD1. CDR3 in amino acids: CASVVTGGRNTEAFF. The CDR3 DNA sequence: TGTGCCAGTGTCGTGACAGGGGGTAGGAACACTGAAGCTTTCTTT. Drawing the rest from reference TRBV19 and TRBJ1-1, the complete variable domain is DGGITQSPKYLFRKEGQNVTLSCEQNLNHDAMYWYRQDPGQGLRLIYYSQIVNDFQKGDIAEGYSVSREKKESFPLTVTSAQKNPTAFYLCASVVTGGRNTEAFFGQGTRLTVV.